These T cell receptor beta chains were read from a single sample in a study of blood T cell repertoires in COVID-19. Profiled with immunoSEQ multiplex PCR; TCRdb holds only in-frame clones, not every one. Of about 270,000 clones listed, 88% were seen once; the top ten hold around 3%. Input material: PBMCs or T cells enriched from blood (not recorded which). Receptor source: a woman aged 45-60 years who had recovered from COVID-19. Both conserved end residues are part of each CDR3. Each record gives: CDR3 DNA, CDR3 protein, clone size, J gene, D gene, V gene. D genes are given only for firm matches. Clone size is stated in some rows and not others, as once, few, many or a class when expanded.

CDR3 DNA: TGTGCCAGCAGTACTTTGGACAATTCTGCTCGGCAGGGCTACACCTTC
CDR3 protein: CASSTLDNSARQGYTF
clone size: -
J gene: TRBJ1-2
D gene: -
V gene: TRBV27

CDR3 DNA: TGTGCCAGCAGCACTCAGGGAATCGGAAACACCATATATTTT
CDR3 protein: CASSTQGIGNTIYF
clone size: -
J gene: TRBJ1-3
D gene: -
V gene: TRBV5-6

CDR3 DNA: TGTGCCAGCAGGCCTGACTCCGGGACAGGGGCCCTTTATGGCTACACCTTC
CDR3 protein: CASRPDSGTGALYGYTF
clone size: -
J gene: TRBJ1-2
D gene: TRBD1
V gene: TRBV27

CDR3 DNA: TGTGCCAGCAGCTTAACAGGGCGTCTTGAAGCTTTCTTT
CDR3 protein: CASSLTGRLEAFF
clone size: -
J gene: TRBJ1-1
D gene: -
V gene: TRBV5-8

CDR3 DNA: TGTGCCAGCAGCCCTGTACAGGGTAGGGGCACTGAAGCTTTCTTT
CDR3 protein: CASSPVQGRGTEAFF
clone size: -
J gene: TRBJ1-1
D gene: -
V gene: TRBV3-1/TRBV3-2

CDR3 DNA: TGTGCCAGCAGTAGTGGGGCCGTGCTTAGAGCCTACGAGCAGTACTTC
CDR3 protein: CASSSGAVLRAYEQYF
clone size: -
J gene: TRBJ2-7
D gene: -
V gene: TRBV28

CDR3 DNA: TGTGCCAGCAGCTTAGCGGACAGGGCTGGAAACACCATATATTTT
CDR3 protein: CASSLADRAGNTIYF
clone size: -
J gene: TRBJ1-3
D gene: TRBD1
V gene: TRBV7-9

CDR3 DNA: TGTGCCAGCTCACCAGACAGAAACGGTGGCTACACCTTC
CDR3 protein: CASSPDRNGGYTF
clone size: -
J gene: TRBJ1-2
D gene: -
V gene: TRBV18

CDR3 DNA: TGTGCCTGGAGTGCCGGTTTTTGGACCCAGGGGAATGAAAAACTGTTTTTT
CDR3 protein: CAWSAGFWTQGNEKLFF
clone size: -
J gene: TRBJ1-4
D gene: -
V gene: TRBV30

CDR3 DNA: TGTGCCAGCAGTTCGGGGACAGCAACTAATGAAAAACTGTTTTTT
CDR3 protein: CASSSGTATNEKLFF
clone size: -
J gene: TRBJ1-4
D gene: TRBD1
V gene: TRBV6-2/TRBV6-3

CDR3 DNA: TGTGCCACCAGCAGAGATGGTGGCGGGAGGCGGTTCTTC
CDR3 protein: CATSRDGGGRRFF
clone size: once
J gene: TRBJ2-1
D gene: TRBD2
V gene: TRBV15

CDR3 DNA: TGCGCCAGCAGCCAAGTTTGGACTAGCTCCTACAATGAGCAGTTCTTC
CDR3 protein: CASSQVWTSSYNEQFF
clone size: -
J gene: TRBJ2-1
D gene: TRBD2
V gene: TRBV4-3

CDR3 DNA: TGTGCCAGCAGCCTTACAGGGCGCCCTGAAGCTTTCTTT
CDR3 protein: CASSLTGRPEAFF
clone size: once
J gene: TRBJ1-1
D gene: -
V gene: TRBV6-5

CDR3 DNA: TGTGCCAGCAGACGACAGGGTTTCGGGGAAAAACTGTTTTTT
CDR3 protein: CASRRQGFGEKLFF
clone size: -
J gene: TRBJ1-4
D gene: TRBD1
V gene: TRBV7-2

CDR3 DNA: TGTGCCAGCAGTTTAACACCATTGGCGGGAGGGCCTAATGAGCAGTTCTTC
CDR3 protein: CASSLTPLAGGPNEQFF
clone size: -
J gene: TRBJ2-1
D gene: TRBD2
V gene: TRBV27

CDR3 DNA: TGTGCCAGCTCACCAGGTTTCGGGGACACTGAAGCTTTCTTT
CDR3 protein: CASSPGFGDTEAFF
clone size: -
J gene: TRBJ1-1
D gene: -
V gene: TRBV18

CDR3 DNA: TGTGCCAGCAGTTTATCTTACACTGAAGCTTTCTTT
CDR3 protein: CASSLSYTEAFF
clone size: -
J gene: TRBJ1-1
D gene: -
V gene: TRBV12-3/TRBV12-4

CDR3 DNA: TGTGCCAGCAGTGTAAGGGGGTCGGATGGCTACACCTTC
CDR3 protein: CASSVRGSDGYTF
clone size: -
J gene: TRBJ1-2
D gene: -
V gene: TRBV2

CDR3 DNA: TGTGCCTGGAGTCCCCGAGGCGCGACTAGCGCCTTC
CDR3 protein: CAWSPRGATSAF
clone size: -
J gene: TRBJ1-2
D gene: -
V gene: TRBV30

CDR3 DNA: TGTGCCAGCAGCTTAGCAGGGGATAACTACGAGCAGTACTTC
CDR3 protein: CASSLAGDNYEQYF
clone size: -
J gene: TRBJ2-7
D gene: -
V gene: TRBV11-2

CDR3 DNA: TGTGCCAGCTCACCGACGTTTGACAGGGGGCGCACAGATACGCAGTATTTT
CDR3 protein: CASSPTFDRGRTDTQYF
clone size: -
J gene: TRBJ2-3
D gene: TRBD1
V gene: TRBV18

CDR3 DNA: TGTGCCAGCGGGACAAACGCTGAAGCTTTCTTT
CDR3 protein: CASGTNAEAFF
clone size: -
J gene: TRBJ1-1
D gene: -
V gene: TRBV28

CDR3 DNA: TGTGCCAGCAGTCCACCGGGACAGGGTTCTGTAAAACTGTTTTTT
CDR3 protein: CASSPPGQGSVKLFF
clone size: -
J gene: TRBJ1-4
D gene: TRBD1
V gene: TRBV28

CDR3 DNA: TGTGCCAGCAGTCTTACGCGGGGGCGCACAGATACGCAGTATTTT
CDR3 protein: CASSLTRGRTDTQYF
clone size: -
J gene: TRBJ2-3
D gene: -
V gene: TRBV27

CDR3 DNA: TGTGCCAGCAGTGGTTCAACAGGGGGCGGCAATCAGCCCCAGCATTTT
CDR3 protein: CASSGSTGGGNQPQHF
clone size: -
J gene: TRBJ1-5
D gene: TRBD1
V gene: TRBV2

CDR3 DNA: TGTGCCAGCAGCCAAACAGGGGGCAGCTATGGCTACACCTTC
CDR3 protein: CASSQTGGSYGYTF
clone size: -
J gene: TRBJ1-2
D gene: TRBD1
V gene: TRBV28

CDR3 DNA: TGTGCCAGCAGTGAATTCGTGTCCGGGACTAGCCCCTACAATGAGCAGTTCTTC
CDR3 protein: CASSEFVSGTSPYNEQFF
clone size: -
J gene: TRBJ2-1
D gene: TRBD2
V gene: TRBV6-1

CDR3 DNA: TGTGCCAGCAGTCCCGGGGGCCTCCGGGACAGTAGCACAGATACGCAGTATTTT
CDR3 protein: CASSPGGLRDSSTDTQYF
clone size: -
J gene: TRBJ2-3
D gene: -
V gene: TRBV28